The sequence of this TCR beta chain was determined in a study of blood T cell repertoires in COVID-19. Study at large: Both acute and convalescent COVID-19 samples were obtained from the United States, Italy and Spain.

Trimming took 3 bases from V and 6 from J, leaving 9 bases between them. The germline V gene encodes CDR1 MNHEY and CDR2 SMNVEV (reference sequence). This CDR3 contains 14 residues. Participant reports of clinical history set cohort assignment. Authors' methods: Reference gene primer amplification gave nucleated cell count estimates. Generated by immunoSEQ multiplex PCR, the TCRdb table keeps only in-frame clones and is missing some. V, J and clone size are those of that table, while D and trimming were read from the DNA. The sample lists 200,000 to 250,000 clones; about 86% were seen once. V usage is TRBV27 and J usage is TRBJ1-6; no definite D call. The TCR sequence derives from a middle-aged woman with acute COVID-19. Sequencing input: PBMCs or T cells enriched from blood (not recorded which). The CDR3 DNA follows: TGTGCCAGCAGTTTTGGGCAGACTAATTCACCCCTCCACTTT. This encodes CASSFGQTNSPLHF.